A single T cell receptor beta chain is shown here with its context. The specificity of this receptor is unknown. The input lacks base qualities; no much larger clone sits a single base away. This record belongs to a study of cytomegalovirus exposure and HLA in healthy donors (dated by TCRdb to 2017 to 2019). For the wider study: An earlier analysis of some 600 of the donors reported 276 Gb of sequence data and 117 million unique TCR beta sequences obtained from about 200 million T cells. Donor age, sex, ethnicity and CMV serostatus were compiled alongside the repertoire data. Rather than using new phenotypic data, the later analysis identified candidate immune exposures from TCR beta sequences and from how often those sequences occurred across donors. The number of typed donors differed by locus: roughly 629-640 for A, B, C, DRB1 and DQB1; 500 to 550 for DQA1; approximately 600 for DPA1; and roughly 450 for DPB1. Along with the roughly 670-subject first cohort, a separate validation cohort of over a hundred different subjects was used. Across approximately 400 genotyped donors of the cohort, an average of approximately 240,000 unique TCR beta nucleotide sequences per donor were sequenced, and roughly a sixth of those sequences were non-productive. Every repertoire in the discovery cohort had been generated on one and the same sequencing platform. The study used immunosequencing to profile the T cell repertoires of approximately 690 subjects and linked those repertoires to cytomegalovirus serostatus. In a later analysis, previously published TCR beta repertoires from about 640 donors were re-analyzed and high-resolution HLA genotyping was added so that TCR occurrence patterns could be studied. In a later genetic analysis, genome-wide SNP genotypes for about 60% of the 666 donors were used, and that subset was treated as a discovery cohort. An early release covering roughly 640 HLA-typed donors comprised about 300 gigabases of sequencing data and around 80 million unique TCR sequences. The genetic ancestry cluster associated with self-reported Caucasian donors included around four fifths of the roughly 380 genotyped donors. The aim of the study was to test whether cataloging public T cell receptors could identify signatures of past pathogen exposure. Class I and class II HLA loci were covered by the typing at four-digit resolution. Because of strong linkage in the cohort, roughly 5 DR-DQ haplotypes were treated as single units for association and clustering. High-throughput TCR immunosequencing, statistical association of individual TCRs with disease status, and machine learning were combined to predict cytomegalovirus infection status. An earlier analysis of approximately 580 of the donors used high-throughput TCR beta sequencing to judge whether each TCR beta V gene segment behaved as functional or pseudogenic. Points the paper makes about the study in general: CMV serostatus was the only immune exposure information available for the cohort. Some IMGT-functional V segments, including TRBV6-2 and TRBV6-3, could not be distinguished by the 87-base-pair reads and were therefore excluded. In an earlier analysis of roughly 500 of the donors, most TCR beta V segments appeared in productive rearrangements about 87% or about 30% of the time, broadly matching IMGT annotations. While some public TCRs were present in many individuals, most TCR sequences turned up only very rarely across donors. A cluster of highly shared sequence variants was judged likely to represent a technical artifact of the sequencing pipeline. Most CMV-associated TCR beta chains appeared to be HLA-restricted in a later analysis, and the HLA associations seemed to be driven largely by CMV exposure. The presence/absence analyses assumed that sequencing depth was roughly uniform across donors, and that assumption may not be true. In a later genetic analysis, fewer N-insertions in productive TCRs were reported among donors in an Asian-associated ancestry cluster than the 666-donor mean. The authors suggested that the approach could potentially be generalized to other disease states and immunological phenotypes. The classifier was reported to diagnose cytomegalovirus status with high specificity and sensitivity in both the original and validation cohorts. The study listed 150 to 200 TCR beta chains as associated with cytomegalovirus. A later genetic analysis associated a missense DCLRE1C variant with V-gene and J-gene trimming of TCR beta chains, and an independent cohort replicated the association. A later analysis associated 15,000 to 20,000 TCR beta sequences with specific HLA alleles at a false discovery rate of 0.05. Over 15 rarely observed V segments, including chromosome 9 orphons, were excluded from the earlier analysis of 550 to 700 of the donors because counts were too low. In a later analysis, TCR association rates were found to vary across HLA loci, with the most associated TCRs seen for DRB1 alleles and the fewest for HLA-C alleles. When HLA alleles, especially DR and DQ, strongly co-occurred, TCR associations were difficult to assign to individual alleles. This cohort had only TCR beta chains sequenced, and the lack of alpha or paired-chain data limited which features could be detected. In a later analysis, HLA-associated TCR beta chains were found to be more clonally expanded and to have lower generation probabilities than equally common non-associated chains. Three of the identified cytomegalovirus-associated TCR beta chains were confirmed in vitro to be specific for cytomegalovirus antigens. In a later analysis, several top co-occurrence clusters were reported to appear linked to parvovirus B19, influenza, CMV and Epstein-Barr virus. HLA typing was unavailable for some donors at each locus, so association tests used only the typed subset. Linkage disequilibrium might explain the correlated functional status among segregating V segments, but an unknown experimental factor could not be ruled out. A further reported finding was that TCR beta sequences accurately predicted the HLA-A and HLA-B alleles for most subjects in the first cohort.

The cohort consisted of 600 or so healthy bone marrow donors. At the time of sampling, every cohort member was nominally healthy, though immune exposures that went unrecorded were likely present. The donor tested CMV seronegative and was one of the 352 seronegative cohort members. A peripheral blood sample was collected from each donor, and TCR beta sequencing was performed on peripheral blood mononuclear cells. Genomic DNA extraction from the blood cell samples was performed with the Qiagen DNeasy Blood Extraction Kit. Libraries were built with the immunoSEQ multiplex PCR assay. For the multiplex PCR, a mixture combining 60 forward primers for TCR Vbeta segments and 13 reverse primers for TCR Jbeta segments was used. Amplification of the CDR3 region of rearranged TCR beta genes was performed with a multiplex PCR assay on genomic DNA. On the Illumina HiSeq System, the amplified TCR beta libraries were sequenced as 87-base-pair reads. The original pipeline was this. In a later analysis, around 80 million unique TCR beta chains were counted across the approximately 620 repertoires, and roughly 11 million of these chains were shared by at least two donors. A nearest-neighbor algorithm error-corrected the raw reads and collapsed the reads into unique sequences, merging closely related sequences to remove PCR and sequencing errors. Alignment of CDR3 sequences to IMGT reference sequences was used to assign V, D and J gene segments. For a sequence to be retained, a match of at least six nucleotides to both a V gene segment and a J gene segment was required. A rearrangement counted as productive if the CDR3 had no stop codons and remained in frame with V and J, and every other rearrangement counted as non-productive. Following IMGT convention, CDR3 was defined as the stretch from the second conserved V-encoded cysteine to the conserved J-encoded phenylalanine. The earlier analysis of about 590 of the donors excluded sequences that lacked an unambiguous match to a single V gene segment. An earlier analysis of 450 to 650 of the donors called V segments functional above 56.7% productive rearrangements and segregating when the between-donor standard deviation exceeded 5%. A statistical classification framework was developed to diagnose cytomegalovirus status using the catalog of TCR beta chain sequences. A later analysis assigned V and J genes by comparing TCR nucleotide sequences with IMGT/GENE-DB human TR gene sequences. In a later analysis, CDR3 sequences and most-parsimonious VDJ recombination scenarios were assigned using the TCRdist pipeline. In a later analysis, every TCR beta chain was defined by the combination of its CDR3 amino acid sequence and its V-gene family, and reads without a unique V-gene family were dropped. A later analysis removed 550 to 650 highly shared, low-generation-probability nucleotide sequences to deal with suspected cross-contamination and a sequencing artifact. For each public chain, a later analysis derived a clonal expansion index from normalized ranks of inferred template counts within each repertoire. A later analysis computed generation probabilities with a VDJ recombination model fitted to out-of-frame rearrangements, and checked the results against IGoR. In a later analysis, hypergeometric tests were used to score TCR-TCR, TCR-HLA and TCR-CMV co-occurrence, with a repertoire-size bias correction applied to TCR pairs. A later analysis estimated false discovery rates by permuting HLA or CMV assignments 20 times. A later analysis grouped co-occurring TCRs with DBSCAN, adding TCRdist sequence similarity when clustering within HLA-allele-positive subsets. Co-occurrence clustering excluded repertoires with fewer than 30,000 or more than 120,000 public chains, plus five with anomalous nucleotide sharing. TCRdb obtained this table from immuneACCESS and retained in-frame rearrangements with V and J assigned. These tables miss some clones; where compared with another copy, unresolved V genes account for less than half of the shortfall, and the remainder is unexplained. That table furnishes V, J and clone size, whereas the DNA furnished D and trimming. This sample comprises some 110,000 clones, more than 65% of them detected only once. The ten largest clonotypes hold under 4% of the sample.

Measured from the cysteine to the phenylalanine, the CDR3 is 13 residues long. Only the CDR3 DNA is retained, 39 bases long and in frame from the first base. V and J are trimmed by 5 bases and 8 bases, and the gene matches miss 5 bases of the junction. From the germline V gene, CDR1 is SNHLY and CDR2 is FYNNEI. The sample consisted of PBMCs. This receptor was taken from a man under 40 in good health and CMV-seronegative. The sequence joins TRBV2 to TRBJ1-4; TRBD1 lines up with 7 middle nucleotides. In nucleotides, the sequence is TGTGCCAGCAGTCGGGACAGACGAGAAAAACTGTTTTTT. Translated, this gives CASSRDRREKLFF. With all but the CDR3 taken from the reference TRBV2 and TRBJ1-4 genes, the full variable domain is: EPEVTQTPSHQVTQMGQEVILRCVPISNHLYFYWYRQILGQKVEFLVSFYNNEISEKSEIFDDQFSVERPDGSNFTLKIRSTKLEDSAMYFCASSRDRREKLFFGSGTQLSVL.